This TCR beta chain appears in the sequencing data of a study of cytomegalovirus exposure and HLA in healthy donors. The CDR3 covers 17 residues. Looked up from germline, CDR1 is LNHDA and CDR2 is SQIVND (reference sequence). J gave up 8 bases and V 5 bases, and 12 bases lay outside the gene matches. Study outcomes and limitations: A later analysis linked a missense DCLRE1C variant to TCR beta V- and J-gene trimming. The classifier reportedly diagnosed cytomegalovirus status with high specificity and sensitivity.

Likely unrecorded immune exposures existed in these nominally healthy donors. 60 Vbeta and 13 Jbeta primers were used in PCR. Method: immunoSEQ multiplex PCR; TCRdb's copy keeps in-frame clones and lacks some. The table shows around 140,000 clones, with around four fifths occurring only once. As for this clone: Its antigen is currently unknown.

The V gene is TRBV19, the J gene TRBJ1-4; TRBD1 matches 12 bases. This clonotype was obtained from a female donor in good health and CMV-seronegative. Sequences were obtained from PBMCs. CDR3 DNA: TGTGCCAGTAGTGAAGGGACAGGGGGCGCCGGGATCGAAAAACTGTTTTTT. Protein: CASSEGTGGAGIEKLFF.